Shown below are 18 T cell receptor beta chains from a single sample sequenced in a study of blood T cell repertoires in COVID-19. Clones were read by immunoSEQ multiplex PCR, and TCRdb kept only the in-frame ones, dropping some. Among about 36,000 clones, approximately 75% were seen once, and the ten largest hold 40% to 50%. The sequenced sample consisted of peripheral blood. All receptors derive from a human donor in a cohort sampled during active or convalescent COVID-19. The donor label of this sample is uncertain.

In nucleotides, the CDR3 is TGTGCCAGCAGCTTAGCGGACAGGCTTGGCTACACCTTC. This sequence encodes CASSLADRLGYTF. This sequence joins TRBV7-9 and TRBJ1-2; 7 nucleotides agree with TRBD1. V shed 0 bases, J shed 7 bases, and the junction held 2 bases outside the gene matches. The germline gives CDR1 SEHNR, CDR2 FQNEAQ (reference sequence). The CDR3 runs 13 residues.

Turning to this clone: The junction differs from germline at one of its ends, possibly a read error. This rearrangement joins TRBV2 to TRBJ2-1, with 14 positions matching TRBD2. The CDR3 loop spans 14 amino acids. In germline, CDR1 is SNHLY, CDR2 FYNNEI. The CDR3 region is CASSETTSGRGGIF. CDR3 nucleotides: TGTGCCAGCAGTGAAACGACTAGCGGGAGGGGGGGAATCTTC. Using reference TRBV2 and TRBJ2-1 for the parts outside the CDR3, the full variable domain is EPEVTQTPSHQVTQMGQEVILRCVPISNHLYFYWYRQILGQKVEFLVSFYNNEISEKSEIFDDQFSVERPDGSNFTLKIRSTKLEDSAMYFCASSETTSGRGGIFGPGTRLTVL.

The chain links TRBV10-3 to TRBJ2-1, with D maybe TRBD1 (6 bases). This CDR3 region has 12 residues. V was trimmed by 10 bases and J by 5 bases, leaving 12 bases between them. Per the germline V gene, CDR1 is ENHRY and CDR2 is SYGVKD. The CDR3 sequence is CANRGGDNEQFF. DNA of the CDR3: TGTGCCAACCGAGGGGGTGACAATGAGCAGTTCTTC.

The chain links TRBV19 to TRBJ2-1, with a weak D call TRBD2 (7 bases). The germline V gene encodes CDR1 LNHDA and CDR2 SQIVND (reference sequence). The germline V and J ends were trimmed by 6 bases and 10 bases, with 25 bases remaining between them. The CDR3 is made up of 16 amino acids. The CDR3: CASSGRGGLSSREQFF. The CDR3 DNA follows: TGTGCCAGTAGCGGTAGGGGGGGACTATCATCACGGGAGCAGTTCTTC.

Worth noting for this clone: At the DNA level, this CDR3 is encoded by other sequences in the same sample as well. This chain connects TRBV5-1 to TRBJ1-1; TRBD1 might be the D (6 bases). The CDR3 has 13 amino acids. Trimming cost V 1 base and J 4 bases, with 8 bases left between them. Germline V CDR1 and CDR2: SGHRS, YFSETQ. CDR3 residues: CASSLRGGTEAFF. In nucleotides, the CDR3 is TGCGCCAGCAGCTTGAGAGGGGGCACTGAAGCTTTCTTT.

This clone was counted a single time. The rearrangement links TRBV9 to TRBJ2-3, with D perhaps TRBD1 (7 bases). Trimming cost V 4 bases and J 1 base, with 25 bases left between them. The CDR3 sequence is 19 residues long. The V gene's germline CDR1 is SGDLS and CDR2 YYNGEE. CDR3 sequence: CASSHPGGRVESGTDTQYF. The CDR3 DNA reads as TGTGCCAGCAGCCACCCAGGGGGGCGTGTTGAGAGTGGCACAGATACGCAGTATTTT.

The chain combines TRBV4-3 with TRBJ2-3; maybe TRBD2 (5 bases). The CDR3 totals 17 residues. Germline values: CDR1 LGHNA, CDR2 YSLEER. Trimming stripped 1 base from V and 3 bases from J, with 17 bases between. CDR3 in DNA: TGCGCCAGCAGCCAAGGGCAAGGGAGCGTCCGAACAGATACGCAGTATTTT. It translates to CASSQGQGSVRTDTQYF.

The V and J genes are TRBV25-1 and TRBJ2-3; 7 bases map to TRBD2. Trimming took 2 bases from V and 3 from J; bases not matched to a gene: 14. The germline CDR1 and CDR2 sequences are MGHDK and SYGVNS. This CDR3 spans 18 amino acids. The CDR3 here is CASSEELILAAKTDTQYF. CDR3 DNA sequence: TGTGCCAGCAGTGAAGAACTAATTCTAGCGGCAAAAACAGATACGCAGTATTTT.

The sample holds one count of this clone. V gene TRBV6-6 combines with J gene TRBJ2-1; 7 nucleotides line up with TRBD2. The germline CDR1 and CDR2 sequences are MNHNY and SVGAGI (reference sequence). Trimming took 6 bases from V and 5 from J; bases not matched to a gene: 4. This CDR3 is built from 13 residues. Here the CDR3 reads CASRDLADNEQFF. In DNA form, the CDR3 reads TGTGCCAGCAGGGATCTAGCGGACAATGAGCAGTTCTTC.

The chain joins TRBV4-1 to TRBJ2-1; no reliable D call. With 0 bases removed from V and 4 bases from J, the gap between germline ends came to 7 bases. This CDR3 contains 14 residues. Germline CDR1 MGHRA, CDR2 YSYEKL. The CDR3 here is CASSQDIAYNEQFF. The DNA for the CDR3 is TGCGCCAGCAGCCAAGATATAGCATACAATGAGCAGTTCTTC.

This clone was picked up a small number of times. The chain is built from TRBV7-6 and TRBJ1-2; TRBD1 agrees at 7 bases. The trim removed 6 bases at V and 7 bases at J, leaving 8 bases unmatched. The length of the CDR3 is 13 residues. Germline V gene sequence: CDR1 SGHVS, CDR2 FNYEAQ. The CDR3 protein is CASSIQGMVGYTF. The CDR3 bases are TGTGCCAGCAGTATACAGGGGATGGTTGGCTACACCTTC.

This rearrangement joins TRBV24-1 to TRBJ1-5; TRBD1 agrees at 12 bases. This CDR3 has 19 residues. V was clipped by 3 bases and J by 1 base; unmatched bases: 9. Germline V gene lookup returns CDR1 KGHDR and CDR2 SFDVKD. In DNA, the CDR3 is TGTGCCACCAGTGATGCCGGGACAGGGGGCAAGGAGAGCAATCAGCCCCAGCATTTT. Translation: CATSDAGTGGKESNQPQHF.

The chain uses TRBV5-1 and TRBJ2-4, with 11 bases matching TRBD2. The CDR3 runs to 14 residues. Unmatched junction bases numbered 3, after V lost 2 bases and J lost 8 bases. CDR1 and CDR2 from the germline V gene are SGHRS and YFSETQ. The CDR3 is CASSFTSGRDIQYF. The CDR3 nucleotides read TGCGCCAGCAGCTTCACTAGCGGGAGAGACATTCAGTACTTC.

The chain joins TRBV7-8 to TRBJ1-2; 9 bases fit TRBD1. Germline V lookup: CDR1 SGHVS, CDR2 FQNEAQ. The CDR3 loop spans 15 amino acids. Unmatched junction bases numbered 8, after V lost 1 base and J lost 8 bases. The CDR3 nucleotides are TGTGCCAGCAGCTTAGAAAGGACAGGGGCTATCGGCTACACCTTC. Its protein is CASSLERTGAIGYTF.

This chain links TRBV30 with TRBJ2-2, with a tentative D call TRBD2 (5 bases). This CDR3 contains 13 residues. Trimming shortened V by 8 bases and J by 0 bases, and 10 bases separated the two germline ends. Per germline, CDR1 GTSNPN and CDR2 SVGIG (reference sequence). The CDR3 region has the DNA TGTGCCCCGGCGGGCCCGAACACCGGGGAGCTGTTTTTT. Residues: CAPAGPNTGELFF.

This chain uses TRBV7-2 with TRBJ2-3; TRBD2 might be the D (5 bases). The germline V gene encodes CDR1 SGHTA and CDR2 FQGNSA. The CDR3 is made up of 15 amino acids. V lost 5 bases and J 7 bases, leaving 19 bases between the germline ends. DNA for the CDR3: TGTGCCAGCAGCCTAGGAGGCTCAAGTAGGCATACGCAGTATTTT. This gives the protein CASSLGGSSRHTQYF.

This rearrangement joins TRBV5-4 to TRBJ2-5, with 10 bases fitting TRBD2. This CDR3 spans 16 amino acids. V gave up 3 bases and J gave up 2 bases; unmatched junction bases: 7. The germline V gene has CDR1 SGHNT and CDR2 YYREEE (reference sequence). CDR3 residues: CASSYRTSGEQETQYF. In DNA form, the CDR3 reads TGTGCCAGCAGCTACCGGACTAGCGGAGAACAAGAGACCCAGTACTTC. Full variable domain (missing parts from reference TRBV5-4 and TRBJ2-5): ETGVTQSPTHLIKTRGQQVTLRCSSQSGHNTVSWYQQALGQGPQFIFQYYREEENGRGNFPPRFSGLQFPNYSSELNVNALELDDSALYLCASSYRTSGEQETQYFGPGTRLLVL.

The rearrangement uses TRBV28 and TRBJ1-5; no clear D gene. Trimming stripped 3 bases from V and 4 bases from J, with 4 bases between. The length of the CDR3 is 12 residues. The germline V gene encodes CDR1 MDHEN and CDR2 SYDVKM. CDR3 in amino acids: CASSFSNQPQHF. The CDR3 DNA is TGTGCCAGCAGTTTCAGTAATCAGCCCCAGCATTTT.